One TCR beta chain is described in this entry. Its specificity is not known. This record belongs to a study of Graves' ophthalmopathy and Graves' hyperthyroidism. Study observations and caveats: The majority of expanded thyroid clonotypes above 0.001 frequency also occurred in blood. Ophthalmopathy could be told apart from stable hyperthyroidism by a 13-signature model (approximately 90% sensitivity, approximately 76% specificity).

Trimming cost V 2 bases and J 4 bases; bases outside gene matches: 11. Germline CDR1 is SGHTA and CDR2 is FQGNSA. This CDR3 comprises 16 residues. RNA served as the template for amplifying TCR beta CDR3 regions. HTBI primers were used in a first-round RT-PCR, which preceded a second-round multiplex PCR. TCRdb re-derived calls from the multiplex PCR reads in MiXCR, one entry per CDR3 protein. Of 560,000 or so distinct CDR3 sequences listed, 35% to 40% are singletons. Aged 18 to 65, hyperthyroidism patients had been newly diagnosed, with under 2 months' duration. The TCR was taken from an adult man with Graves' hyperthyroidism. The sequenced material came from peripheral blood or thyroid tissue (not recorded which). V gene TRBV7-2 combines with J gene TRBJ2-7; 7 bases fit TRBD2. The CDR3 region has the DNA TGTGCCAGCAGCTTATATGATGTTGCGGGGGATTACGAGCAGTACTTC. Protein product: CASSLYDVAGDYEQYF.